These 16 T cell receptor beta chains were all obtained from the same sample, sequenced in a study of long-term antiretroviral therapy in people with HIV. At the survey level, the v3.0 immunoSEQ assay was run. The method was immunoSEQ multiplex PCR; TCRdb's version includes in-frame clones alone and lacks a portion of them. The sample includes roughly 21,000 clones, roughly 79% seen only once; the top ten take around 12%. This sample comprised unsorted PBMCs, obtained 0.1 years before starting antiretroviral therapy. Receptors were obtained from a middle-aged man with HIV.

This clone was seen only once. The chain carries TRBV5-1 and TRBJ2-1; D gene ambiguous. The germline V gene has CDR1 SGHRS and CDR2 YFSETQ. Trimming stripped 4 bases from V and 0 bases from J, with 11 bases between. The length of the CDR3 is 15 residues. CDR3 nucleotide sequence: TGCGCCAGCAGCCCCGAGCCGTTCTCCTACAATGAGCAGTTCTTC. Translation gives CASSPEPFSYNEQFF. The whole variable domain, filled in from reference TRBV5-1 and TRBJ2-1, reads KAGVTQTPRYLIKTRGQQVTLSCSPISGHRSVSWYQQTPGQGLQFLFEYFSETQRNKGNFPGRFSGRQFSNSRSEMNVSTLELGDSALYLCASSPEPFSYNEQFFGPGTRLTVL.

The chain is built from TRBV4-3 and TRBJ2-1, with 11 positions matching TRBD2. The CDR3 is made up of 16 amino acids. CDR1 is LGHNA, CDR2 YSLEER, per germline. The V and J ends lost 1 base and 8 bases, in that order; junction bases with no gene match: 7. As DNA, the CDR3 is TGCGCCAGCAGCCAAGGTATTAGCGGGAGGGCCCATGAGCAGTTCTTC. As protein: CASSQGISGRAHEQFF.

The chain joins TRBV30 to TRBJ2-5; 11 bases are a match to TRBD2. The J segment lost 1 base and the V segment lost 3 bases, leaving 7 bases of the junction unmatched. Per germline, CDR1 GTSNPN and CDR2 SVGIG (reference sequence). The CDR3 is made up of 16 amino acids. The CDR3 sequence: CAWRPTSGGFQETQYF. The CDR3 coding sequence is TGTGCCTGGAGACCTACTAGCGGGGGATTCCAAGAGACCCAGTACTTC.

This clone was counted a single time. The CDR3 DNA reads as TGTGCCAGCAGCGTAGGTAGCGGGCGCTCTTCTCCCACCGGGGAGCTGTTTTTT. It is translated as CASSVGSGRSSPTGELFF. This chain joins TRBV9 and TRBJ2-2; 7 bases are a match to TRBD2. Germline assignment: CDR1 SGDLS and CDR2 YYNGEE. This CDR3 contains 18 residues. The J segment lost 4 bases and the V segment lost 0 bases, leaving 12 bases of the junction unmatched. Variable domain in full (rest from reference TRBV9 and TRBJ2-2): DSGVTQTPKHLITATGQRVTLRCSPRSGDLSVYWYQQSLDQGLQFLIQYYNGEERAKGNILERFSAQQFPDLHSELNLSSLELGDSALYFCASSVGSGRSSPTGELFFGEGSRLTVL.

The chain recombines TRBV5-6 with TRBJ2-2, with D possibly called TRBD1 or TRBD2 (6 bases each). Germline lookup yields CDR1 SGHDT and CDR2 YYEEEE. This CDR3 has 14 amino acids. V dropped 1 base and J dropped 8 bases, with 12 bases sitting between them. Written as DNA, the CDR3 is TGTGCCAGCAGCTTGAGGGGGACTCGAGGGGAGCTGTTTTTT. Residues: CASSLRGTRGELFF.

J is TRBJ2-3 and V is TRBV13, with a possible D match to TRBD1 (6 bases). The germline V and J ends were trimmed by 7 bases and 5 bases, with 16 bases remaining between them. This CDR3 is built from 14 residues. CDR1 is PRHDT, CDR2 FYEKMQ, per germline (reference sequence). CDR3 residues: CASNALRGKDTQYF. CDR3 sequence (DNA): TGTGCCAGCAACGCCCTTAGGGGGAAAGATACGCAGTATTTT.

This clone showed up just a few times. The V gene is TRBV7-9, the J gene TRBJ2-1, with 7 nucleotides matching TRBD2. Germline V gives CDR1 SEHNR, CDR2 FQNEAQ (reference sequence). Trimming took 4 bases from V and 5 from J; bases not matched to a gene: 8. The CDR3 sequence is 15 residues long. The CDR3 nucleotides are TGTGCCAGCAGCTGGGAGCCCGGGAGGAACAATGAGCAGTTCTTC. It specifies CASSWEPGRNNEQFF.

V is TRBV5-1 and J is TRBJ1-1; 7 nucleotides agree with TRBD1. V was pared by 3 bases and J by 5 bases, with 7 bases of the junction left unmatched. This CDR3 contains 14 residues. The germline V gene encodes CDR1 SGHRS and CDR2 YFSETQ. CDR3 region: CASSWGQSGTEAFF. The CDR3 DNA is TGCGCCAGCAGCTGGGGACAGAGTGGAACTGAAGCTTTCTTT. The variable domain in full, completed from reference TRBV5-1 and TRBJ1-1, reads KAGVTQTPRYLIKTRGQQVTLSCSPISGHRSVSWYQQTPGQGLQFLFEYFSETQRNKGNFPGRFSGRQFSNSRSEMNVSTLELGDSALYLCASSWGQSGTEAFFGQGTRLTVV.

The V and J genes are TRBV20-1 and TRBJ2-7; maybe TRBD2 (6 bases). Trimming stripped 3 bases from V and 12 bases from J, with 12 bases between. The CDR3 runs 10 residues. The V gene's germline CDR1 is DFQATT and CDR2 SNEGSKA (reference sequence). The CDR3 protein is CSASPRRAYF. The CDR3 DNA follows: TGCAGTGCTAGCCCCAGGAGGGCGTACTTC.

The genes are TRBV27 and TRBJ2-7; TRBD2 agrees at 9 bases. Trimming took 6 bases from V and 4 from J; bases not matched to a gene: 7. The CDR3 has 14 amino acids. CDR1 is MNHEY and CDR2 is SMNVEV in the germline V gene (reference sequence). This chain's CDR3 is CASRRGGGIYEQYF. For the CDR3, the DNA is TGTGCCAGCAGACGCGGGGGGGGCATTTACGAGCAGTACTTC.

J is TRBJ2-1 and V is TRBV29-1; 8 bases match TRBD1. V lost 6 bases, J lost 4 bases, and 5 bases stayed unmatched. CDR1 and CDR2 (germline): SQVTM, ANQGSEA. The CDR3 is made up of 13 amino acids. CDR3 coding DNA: TGCAGCGTCGGGACAGGACCGTACAATGAGCAGTTCTTC. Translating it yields CSVGTGPYNEQFF.

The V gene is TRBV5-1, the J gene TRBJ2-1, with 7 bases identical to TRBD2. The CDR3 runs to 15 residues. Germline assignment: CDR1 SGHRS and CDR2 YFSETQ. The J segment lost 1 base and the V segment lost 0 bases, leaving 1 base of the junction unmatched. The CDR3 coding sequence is TGCGCCAGCAGCTTGGGGGAGGGGTCCTACAATGAGCAGTTCTTC. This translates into CASSLGEGSYNEQFF. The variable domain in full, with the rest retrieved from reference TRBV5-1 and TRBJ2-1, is KAGVTQTPRYLIKTRGQQVTLSCSPISGHRSVSWYQQTPGQGLQFLFEYFSETQRNKGNFPGRFSGRQFSNSRSEMNVSTLELGDSALYLCASSLGEGSYNEQFFGPGTRLTVL.

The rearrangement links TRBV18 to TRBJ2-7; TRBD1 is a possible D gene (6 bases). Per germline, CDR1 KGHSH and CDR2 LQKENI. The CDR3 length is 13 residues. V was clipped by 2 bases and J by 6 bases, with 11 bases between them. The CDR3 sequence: CASSPFETGEQYF. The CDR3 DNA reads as TGTGCCAGCTCACCATTTGAGACAGGCGAGCAGTACTTC.

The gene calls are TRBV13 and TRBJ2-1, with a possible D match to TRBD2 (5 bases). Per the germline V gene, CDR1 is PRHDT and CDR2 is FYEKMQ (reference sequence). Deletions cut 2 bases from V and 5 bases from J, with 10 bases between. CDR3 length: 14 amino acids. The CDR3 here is CASSLRAAHNEQFF. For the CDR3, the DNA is TGTGCCAGCAGCTTAAGAGCGGCTCACAATGAGCAGTTCTTC.

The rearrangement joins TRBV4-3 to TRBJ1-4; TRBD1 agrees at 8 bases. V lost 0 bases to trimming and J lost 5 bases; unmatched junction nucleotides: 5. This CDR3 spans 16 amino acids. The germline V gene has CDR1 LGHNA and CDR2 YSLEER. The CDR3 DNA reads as TGCGCCAGCAGCCAAGACCGCGGACAGGGAAATGAAAAACTGTTTTTT. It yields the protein CASSQDRGQGNEKLFF.

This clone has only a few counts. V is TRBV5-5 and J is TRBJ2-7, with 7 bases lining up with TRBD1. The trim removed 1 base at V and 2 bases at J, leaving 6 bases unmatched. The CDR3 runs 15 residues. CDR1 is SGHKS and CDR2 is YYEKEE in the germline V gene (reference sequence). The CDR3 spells CASSLTGTATYEQYF. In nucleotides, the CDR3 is TGTGCCAGCAGCTTGACCGGGACAGCGACCTACGAGCAGTACTTC.